This entry features one T cell receptor beta chain sequence. The data are from a study of blood T cell repertoires in COVID-19. Study overall: From T cells, B-cell-depleted T cells, or PBMCs came the material, which was cDNA or gDNA.

The table came from immunoSEQ multiplex PCR; TCRdb's copy has only in-frame clones and leaves some out. The table records some 99,000 clones, 70% to 85% of them present only once. The sample comprised peripheral blood. The sequence was collected from a woman older than 75 with active or convalescent COVID-19.

DNA of the CDR3: TGCGCCAGCAGCCAAGGGAGGGGAAGCTCCTACGAGCAGTACTTC. This translates into CASSQGRGSSYEQYF. The chain has TRBV4-1 and TRBJ2-7; possible D gene TRBD2, 6 bases. CDR3 size: 15 residues. The V and J ends lost 1 base and 0 bases respectively, with 10 bases between them. Germline V gene sequence: CDR1 MGHRA, CDR2 YSYEKL.